A selection of T cell receptor beta chains follows, all from one sample in a study of Ad26.COV2.S vaccination and SARS-CoV-2 variants. Sequencing used immunoSEQ multiplex PCR; TCRdb keeps in-frame clones, though not all of them. This table has 350,000 to 450,000 clones, over 75% appearing once. Sequenced here: peripheral blood, sampled in a trial of Ad26.COV2.S vaccine versus placebo. The receptors come from a person aged 18-60 years who received the Ad26.COV2.S COVID-19 vaccine or a placebo. Both conserved end residues are part of each CDR3. The D gene is left open where the match is weak. The size entry is marked missing in some rows and otherwise reads once, few, many or a size class.

V gene,clone size,D gene,J gene,CDR3 protein,CDR3 DNA
TRBV5-4,-,TRBD1,TRBJ2-1,CASSLDRGAYNEQFF,TGTGCCAGCAGCCTCGACAGGGGGGCCTACAATGAGCAGTTCTTC
TRBV5-1,-,TRBD1,TRBJ1-2,CASSLARDRGRGYGYTF,TGCGCCAGCAGCTTGGCCCGGGACAGGGGGCGGGGATATGGCTACACCTTC
TRBV10-3,-,-,TRBJ2-7,CAISEPIAEQYF,TGTGCCATCAGTGAGCCTATCGCCGAGCAGTACTTC
TRBV5-1,-,TRBD2,TRBJ2-1,CASSAGGGSYNEQFF,TGCGCCAGCAGCGCGGGCGGGGGCTCCTACAATGAGCAGTTCTTC
TRBV19,-,-,TRBJ1-2,CASRQSKSYGYTF,TGTGCCAGTAGACAGAGTAAAAGCTATGGCTACACCTTC
TRBV29-1,-,-,TRBJ1-1,CSVKQEPNTEAFF,TGCAGCGTAAAACAGGAGCCGAACACTGAAGCTTTCTTT
TRBV5-1,-,-,TRBJ2-5,CASSLEQRGKETQYF,TGCGCCAGCAGCTTAGAACAGCGTGGGAAAGAGACCCAGTACTTC
TRBV5-6,-,TRBD1,TRBJ2-7,CASSPGTAIGYEQYF,TGTGCCAGCAGCCCCGGGACAGCAATTGGGTACGAGCAGTACTTC
TRBV24-1,-,TRBD2,TRBJ2-1,CATSDLSGGLDNEQFF,TGTGCCACCAGTGATTTGTCGGGGGGACTAGACAATGAGCAGTTCTTC
TRBV7-3,-,-,TRBJ2-2,CASSKLGQSNTGELFF,TGTGCCAGCAGCAAACTAGGACAGTCAAACACCGGGGAGCTGTTTTTT
TRBV19,-,TRBD1,TRBJ2-7,CASNYTLRQGKRYEQYF,TGTGCCAGTAACTACACCTTGAGACAGGGCAAGCGCTACGAGCAGTACTTC
TRBV28,-,-,TRBJ2-7,CASSLLPGPSGWSYEQYF,TGTGCCAGCAGTTTACTCCCAGGACCTTCAGGGTGGTCCTACGAGCAGTACTTC
TRBV10-3,once,TRBD1,TRBJ2-5,CAISESGPGQGQETQYF,TGTGCCATCAGTGAGTCAGGACCGGGACAGGGGCAAGAGACCCAGTACTTC
TRBV15,-,-,TRBJ1-2,CATSRDRHNYGYTF,TGTGCCACCAGCAGGGACAGACATAACTATGGCTACACCTTC
TRBV20-1,-,-,TRBJ2-3,CSASPLAIRTDTQYF,TGCAGTGCTAGTCCCCTAGCTATACGCACAGATACGCAGTATTTT
TRBV3-1/TRBV3-2,-,-,TRBJ1-1,CASSQTNLIQGGTEAFF,TGTGCCAGCAGCCAAACAAACCTAATTCAGGGTGGCACTGAAGCTTTCTTT
TRBV12-3/TRBV12-4,-,-,TRBJ1-2,CASSFGGIGYTF,TGTGCCAGCAGTTTCGGGGGGATCGGCTACACCTTC
TRBV7-2,-,-,TRBJ1-3,CASSPLVGSSSGNTIYF,TGTGCCAGCAGCCCTCTTGTAGGATCCAGCTCTGGAAACACCATATATTTT
TRBV19,-,-,TRBJ1-1,CASSIGGGQGNTEAFF,TGTGCCAGTAGTATTGGGGGGGGCCAGGGGAACACTGAAGCTTTCTTT
TRBV12-3/TRBV12-4,-,-,TRBJ1-2,CASSLRIHYGYTF,TGTGCCAGCAGTTTAAGGATTCACTATGGCTACACCTTC
TRBV11-3,-,TRBD2,TRBJ2-1,CASSRTLGPLAGGRDEQFF,TGTGCCAGCAGCCGAACCCTAGGTCCCCTAGCGGGAGGGCGCGATGAGCAGTTCTTC
TRBV20-1,-,TRBD2,TRBJ2-2,CSASLGTSGIIWAGELFF,TGCAGTGCTAGTCTCGGGACTAGCGGGATCATCTGGGCCGGGGAGCTGTTTTTT
TRBV11-3,-,-,TRBJ2-7,CASSLEDEQYF,TGTGCCAGCAGCTTAGAGGACGAGCAGTACTTC
TRBV5-1,-,TRBD2,TRBJ2-1,CASSQLAGGPDEQFF,TGCGCCAGCAGCCAACTAGCGGGAGGGCCGGATGAGCAGTTCTTC
TRBV11-2,-,TRBD1,TRBJ1-1,CASSLVGDRGLGEAFF,TGTGCCAGCAGCTTAGTGGGGGACAGGGGGCTGGGTGAAGCTTTCTTT
TRBV5-4,-,TRBD1,TRBJ1-2,CASSYVTGQYGYTF,TGTGCCAGCAGCTACGTGACAGGGCAGTATGGCTACACCTTC
TRBV27,-,TRBD2,TRBJ2-5,CASSFTRLAGKETQYF,TGTGCCAGCAGTTTTACCAGGCTAGCGGGTAAAGAGACCCAGTACTTC
TRBV29-1,-,-,TRBJ2-3,CSVEGGIGTDTQYF,TGCAGCGTTGAGGGGGGAATTGGCACAGATACGCAGTATTTT
TRBV25-1,once,-,TRBJ1-1,CASRETGNTEAFF,TGTGCCAGCAGAGAGACAGGGAACACTGAAGCTTTCTTT
TRBV9,once,-,TRBJ2-2,CASSPLGASTGELFF,TGTGCCAGCAGCCCGCTGGGGGCGAGTACCGGGGAGCTGTTTTTT
TRBV6-5,-,-,TRBJ2-1,CASSSLSGLHEGEQFF,TGTGCCAGCAGTTCCCTTAGCGGACTGCATGAAGGGGAGCAGTTCTTC
TRBV6-1,-,TRBD2,TRBJ2-7,CASIDPSGSKPYEQYF,TGTGCCAGCATTGACCCTAGCGGGAGTAAACCCTACGAGCAGTACTTC
TRBV7-8,-,TRBD1,TRBJ2-7,CASSRDRAEQYF,TGTGCCAGCAGCCGGGACAGGGCCGAGCAGTACTTC
TRBV19,-,TRBD2,TRBJ2-3,CASSTGRTPGDTQYF,TGTGCCAGTAGTACCGGGAGGACCCCAGGGGATACGCAGTATTTT
TRBV24-1,-,-,TRBJ2-5,CATSDSSAQETQYF,TGTGCCACCAGTGATTCTAGCGCCCAAGAGACCCAGTACTTC
TRBV20-1,medium-sized,-,TRBJ1-4,CSARDTFGLFF,TGCAGTGCTAGAGATACATTCGGACTGTTTTTT
TRBV29-1,-,TRBD1,TRBJ2-7,CSVEVHDRGYEQYF,TGCAGCGTTGAAGTGCACGACAGGGGCTACGAGCAGTACTTC
TRBV7-7,-,TRBD2,TRBJ2-5,CASSPGLAQTQYF,TGTGCTAGCAGCCCGGGACTAGCGCAGACCCAGTACTTC
TRBV6-5,-,TRBD2,TRBJ2-7,CASSYSVWEGEQYF,TGTGCCAGCAGTTACTCGGTCTGGGAGGGCGAGCAGTACTTC
TRBV10-3,-,TRBD2,TRBJ2-1,CAISDLAGSSYNEQFF,TGTGCCATCAGTGACCTAGCGGGAAGCTCCTACAATGAGCAGTTCTTC
TRBV13,-,TRBD2,TRBJ2-7,CASRPAGKGYEQYF,TGTGCCAGCAGACCAGCGGGAAAAGGGTACGAGCAGTACTTC
TRBV4-1,-,TRBD1,TRBJ2-7,CASSQEATGIPYEQYF,TGCGCCAGCAGCCAAGAAGCGACAGGGATACCCTACGAGCAGTACTTC
TRBV11-2,once,TRBD1,TRBJ2-7,CASSRTGTATYEQYF,TGTGCCAGCAGCCGAACAGGGACAGCAACCTACGAGCAGTACTTC
TRBV5-1,-,-,TRBJ2-5,CASSLSLQETQYF,TGCGCCAGCAGCTTATCGCTCCAAGAGACCCAGTACTTC
TRBV5-1,-,-,TRBJ1-1,CASSLEAGVSEAFF,TGCGCCAGCAGCTTGGAGGCAGGGGTCTCTGAAGCTTTCTTT